This TCR beta chain came from a study of CD8 T cells in Susac syndrome. Trimming pared 3 bases from V and 4 bases from J, leaving 18 bases between. Germline CDR1 is MNHEY and CDR2 is SVGEGT. The CDR3 runs to 17 residues. The authors sequenced TCR beta from blood CD8+ and CD4+ T cells. Bulk CD8+ and CD4+ cells came from magnetic negative isolation; CD8+ TEMRA by FACS. Study-level findings and limits: The CD4+ T cell repertoires in Susac syndrome were not clonally expanded.

A word on this clonotype: Antigen: not known.

Random hexamers were used to reverse transcribe the RNA input (roughly 0.5 to 1 ug). From the immunoSEQ multiplex PCR reads, TCRdb called clonotypes with MiXCR, one entry per CDR3 protein. The data hold hundreds of thousands of distinct CDR3 sequences, with about 94% observed a single time. This sequence originates from a human donor with Susac syndrome. The sequenced sample was CD4+ T cells from PBMCs. This rearrangement joins TRBV6-2 or TRBV6-3 to TRBJ2-2; D not certain. As DNA, the CDR3 is TGTGCCAGCAGTTATTCCTTCGAAGGTCGGCGCACCGGGGAGCTGTTTTTT. This gives the protein CASSYSFEGRRTGELFF.